Sequencing of this T cell receptor beta chain was carried out in a study of identical twins (dated by TCRdb to the mid-2010s). Turning to the overall study: The study deep-sequenced TCR alpha and beta repertoires from monozygotic twins, unrelated adults of various ages and cord blood to test whether fetal clonotypes persist. To rule out contamination, replicate twin experiments were performed at different times with different library preparation protocols.

Only healthy Caucasian donors were included. Three unrelated non-twin adults were additionally sequenced: a male aged 18 to 29, a male aged 50 to 60 and a female aged 50 to 60. Miltenyi CD45RO+ enrichment and human naive T-cell isolation kits were used to isolate memory (CD45RO+) and naive T cells from PBMC. Broader findings and caveats from the paper: Because the same donors could not be followed over many years, the conclusions relied on cross-sectional statistical analysis. In monozygotic twins, out-of-frame TCR alpha sharing was systematically underestimated by recombination models, although the models agreed with sharing between unrelated individuals. Excess twin sharing in beta out-of-frame sequences was weaker because fewer shared sequences lowered the signal-to-noise ratio. Invariant T cells such as MAIT and iNKT could partly confound zero-insertion analyses, though diverse VJ usage argued against this for most clonotypes. Compared with coincidental sharing between unrelated individuals, out-of-frame TCR alpha sequences shared between twins showed an excess of sequences with low generation probability. Abundant cord blood beta clonotypes carried fewer insertions; young adult naive repertoires showed a weaker similar trend, while memory repertoires showed none.

The library came from 5' RACE. TCRdb lists the instrument as Illumina HiSeq 2000. A universal primer binding site was added through template switching, and the final cDNA carried a unique molecular identifier so that TCR cDNA molecules could be counted accurately. Specific primers in the conserved constant-segment region were used to synthesize first-strand cDNA for the TCR alpha and beta chains. To control for contamination, every cDNA library carried two barcodes: a SMART-Mk sample barcode plus Illumina barcodes. TruSeq adapter sequences, together with Illumina sample barcodes, were added in two successive PCR steps. TCR alpha and beta cDNA libraries were sequenced on the Illumina HiSeq platform with custom primers. Concerning the study's data processing: MiGEC processed the raw reads to extract unique molecular identifiers, while MiXCR was used to determine the CDR3 positions. Recombination models were inferred per individual with the repgenHMM and IGoR tools using an EM algorithm. The tcR package in R was used for shared clonotype analysis, with sharing normalized by the product of cloneset sizes. To study raw recombination without the effects of thymic and clonal selection, out-of-frame nonproductive sequences were analyzed. In-frame beta chains were kept once TCRdb had trimmed the public reads at Q25 with fastp and called clones with MiXCR. Rows are combined by CDR3 protein, so each entry shows the most common genes and DNA. In this record, the V and J calls reflect TCRdb's handling and not the investigators' own analysis. Across this sample there are about 390,000 distinct CDR3 sequences, with 9% seen only once. Roughly 8.7% of the sample lies in the top ten.

In its sample, this clonotype was seen a few times. The antigen it recognizes is unknown. Base-call qualities are not available, and no considerably larger clone is one nucleotide away. V loses 5 bases of germline sequence and J loses 6 bases, and the interval between the two ends is 19 bases. Including the terminal cysteine and phenylalanine, the CDR3 comprises 15 residues. Only CDR3 DNA remains: 45 bases, in frame from the first base. CDR1 SGHVS and CDR2 FQNEAQ were looked up in the germline V gene. This chain is built from TRBV7-8 and TRBJ1-2; 6 matching bases give a weak D call of TRBD1. Sequenced sample: naive T cells sorted from blood. The cell subset or site label here, explained by the study, means: cells isolated with a human naive T-cell isolation kit. The sequence was obtained from a woman between 45 and 60 years old in good health. At the DNA level, the sequence is TGTGCCAGCAGCCTCCAGGGAGGGGGACTGGATGGCTACACCTTC. The encoded protein is CASSLQGGGLDGYTF. The CDR3 plus the reference TRBV7-8 and TRBJ1-2 genes for the other parts give the full variable domain: GAGVSQSPRYKVAKRGQDVALRCDPISGHVSLFWYQQALGQGPEFLTYFQNEAQLDKSGLPSDRFFAERPEGSVSTLKIQRTQQEDSAVYLCASSLQGGGLDGYTFGSGTRLTVV.